These 32 T cell receptor beta chains were all obtained from the same sample, sequenced in a study of blood T cell repertoires in COVID-19. Assay: immunoSEQ multiplex PCR; the TCRdb copy retains only in-frame clones and omits some. This sample yields some 210,000 clones, of which 75% to 90% are seen a single time; 4% to 5.5% belongs to the top ten. The sample was peripheral blood. Receptors were obtained from a woman aged 40 to 50 with acute or convalescent COVID-19.

This clone was recorded once. The chain couples TRBV7-9 to TRBJ2-4; 8 bases are a match to TRBD2. The CDR3 runs 16 residues. Unmatched junction bases numbered 13, after V lost 5 bases and J lost 7 bases. Germline loops: CDR1 SEHNR, CDR2 FQNEAQ (reference sequence). CDR3 protein: CASSDPRQSGGNIQYF. The CDR3 nucleotides are TGTGCCAGCAGCGACCCCCGACAGTCGGGAGGGAACATTCAGTACTTC.

V and J are TRBV6-4 and TRBJ2-3; 12 positions agree with TRBD2. The J segment lost 6 bases and the V segment lost 4 bases, leaving 2 bases of the junction unmatched. Germline V gene data show CDR1 as MRHNA and CDR2 as SNTAGT. This CDR3 comprises 14 residues. CDR3 residues: CASSASGGADTQYF. The CDR3 bases are TGTGCCAGCAGTGCTAGCGGGGGGGCCGATACGCAGTATTTT.

This chain joins TRBV7-6 and TRBJ1-5, with D perhaps TRBD1 (5 bases). Deletions cut 1 base from V and 2 bases from J, with 6 bases between. CDR1 and CDR2 from the germline V gene are SGHVS and FNYEAQ. The CDR3 runs to 14 residues. The DNA of the CDR3 is TGTGCCAGCAGCTTAGGGGGCCGCAATCAGCCCCAGCATTTT. Its translation: CASSLGGRNQPQHF.

The chain couples TRBV6-5 to TRBJ2-5; 11 bases are shared with TRBD2. Germline CDR1 MNHEY, CDR2 SVGAGI. The CDR3 consists of 13 residues. Written as DNA, the CDR3 is TGTTCGTCTAGCGGGGGGACAGAAGAGACCCAGTACTTC. As protein: CSSSGGTEETQYF.

The rearrangement joins TRBV4-1 to TRBJ1-4; D might be TRBD1 (6 bases). The CDR3 contains 16 residues. In germline, CDR1 is MGHRA, CDR2 YSYEKL. Trimming shortened V by 3 bases and J by 5 bases, and 16 bases separated the two germline ends. The CDR3 DNA is TGCGCCAGCAGCCAGTCTACAGGGATGGGCAATGAAAAACTGTTTTTT. This sequence encodes CASSQSTGMGNEKLFF.

V gene TRBV10-3 combines with J gene TRBJ1-2, with 9 bases lining up with TRBD1. V lost 6 bases and J lost 4; bases outside the gene matches: 6. The CDR3 covers 14 residues. Per the germline V gene, CDR1 is ENHRY and CDR2 is SYGVKD. CDR3 protein: CAIRSGQGSYGYTF. CDR3 bases: TGTGCCATCAGGTCCGGACAGGGGAGCTATGGCTACACCTTC.

The chain has TRBV12-3 or TRBV12-4 and TRBJ1-2; 8 positions match TRBD1. V trimming: 7 bases; J trimming: 4 bases; junction bases outside the gene matches: 5. This CDR3 is 13 amino acids long. CDR3 sequence reads: CASNQDRGYGYTF. Written as DNA, the CDR3 is TGTGCCAGCAACCAAGACAGGGGCTATGGCTACACCTTC.

The J gene is TRBJ1-2, the V gene TRBV11-2; 8 bases map to TRBD1. The length of the CDR3 is 17 residues. Germline CDR1 reads SGHAT; CDR2 reads FQNNGV. V lost 4 bases, J lost 4 bases, and 14 bases stayed unmatched. The CDR3 DNA follows: TGTGCCAGCAGCTCAAATGCCCGGACAGGGAAAACCTATGGCTACACCTTC. This sequence encodes CASSSNARTGKTYGYTF.

This chain joins TRBV19 and TRBJ1-5, with 8 bases matching TRBD1. This CDR3 spans 17 amino acids. CDR1 is LNHDA, CDR2 SQIVND, per germline (reference sequence). Germline trimming cut 5 bases from V and 4 bases from J; bases unmatched to any gene: 13. The CDR3 region has the DNA TGTGCCAGTAGTCCAAGAGGACAGGGAGACGTTAATCAGCCCCAGCATTTT. Amino acid sequence: CASSPRGQGDVNQPQHF.

The chain is built from TRBV6-5 and TRBJ1-2; unclear D gene. Germline V lookup: CDR1 MNHEY, CDR2 SVGAGI. This CDR3 is 15 amino acids long. Trimming stripped 0 bases from V and 0 bases from J, with 8 bases between. The chain's CDR3 is CASSYSQLANYGYTF. CDR3 DNA: TGTGCCAGCAGTTACTCACAGTTAGCTAACTATGGCTACACCTTC.

V usage is TRBV28 and J usage is TRBJ1-3; tentatively, D is TRBD1 (6 bases). Germline-derived CDR1 and CDR2 are MDHEN and SYDVKM. The CDR3 sequence is 18 residues long. Trimming pared 2 bases from V and 0 bases from J, leaving 17 bases between. This CDR3 is CASSLRPPDSLSGNTIYF. The CDR3, as DNA: TGTGCCAGCAGTTTAAGGCCCCCGGACAGTCTCTCTGGAAACACCATATATTTT.

The gene calls are TRBV6-1 and TRBJ1-5; a weak D match, TRBD1 (6 bases). CDR1 is MNHNS, CDR2 SASEGT, per germline. The CDR3 is made up of 15 amino acids. Trimming removed 0 bases at V and 7 bases at J, with 13 bases between. The CDR3, as DNA: TGTGCCAGCAGTGAAGCGGTACAGGGAAGCCAGCCCCAGCATTTT. Translating it yields CASSEAVQGSQPQHF.

This rearrangement joins TRBV11-2 to TRBJ1-1, with D tentatively TRBD1 (6 bases). The V end was cut by 5 bases, the J end by 3 bases, with 13 bases between. The CDR3 is 14 amino acids. The germline V gene has CDR1 SGHAT and CDR2 FQNNGV. The CDR3 DNA is TGTGCCAGCAGCACCAAGGACAGACACACTGAAGCTTTCTTT. Translating gives CASSTKDRHTEAFF.

The chain couples TRBV19 to TRBJ2-2; a possible D gene is TRBD1 (5 bases). Germline lookup yields CDR1 LNHDA and CDR2 SQIVND (reference sequence). CDR3 length equals 15 residues. Deletions cut 1 base from V and 5 bases from J, with 11 bases between. CDR3 sequence: CASSIGQWVTGELFF. The CDR3 DNA sequence: TGTGCCAGTAGTATAGGACAGTGGGTTACCGGGGAGCTGTTTTTT.

The V and J genes are TRBV5-1 and TRBJ1-1; D is unresolved. Trimming took off 4 bases at V and 3 bases at J, with 10 bases between the two ends. The CDR3 loop spans 13 amino acids. Germline lookup yields CDR1 SGHRS and CDR2 YFSETQ. In DNA form, the CDR3 reads TGCGCCAGCAGCCAGACACGAGACACTGAAGCTTTCTTT. The encoded protein is CASSQTRDTEAFF.

In DNA, the CDR3 is TGCGCCAGCTGTTTGGGGGCAGGTCAGCCCCAGCATTTT. Translation: CASCLGAGQPQHF. This chain connects TRBV5-1 to TRBJ1-5; D possibly corresponds to TRBD1 (6 bases). Between the trimmed V and J ends, which lost 7 bases and 6 bases, there was a span of 14 bases. The CDR3 is 13 residues long. Looked up from germline, CDR1 is SGHRS and CDR2 is YFSETQ. Together with reference TRBV5-1 and TRBJ1-5, the CDR3 gives the full variable domain: KAGVTQTPRYLIKTRGQQVTLSCSPISGHRSVSWYQQTPGQGLQFLFEYFSETQRNKGNFPGRFSGRQFSNSRSEMNVSTLELGDSALYLCASCLGAGQPQHFGDGTRLSIL.

The chain couples TRBV6-4 to TRBJ2-2; 9 nucleotides align to TRBD2. This CDR3 comprises 16 residues. CDR1 and CDR2 (germline): MRHNA, SNTAGT. Trimming removed 3 bases from V and 4 bases from J; junction bases left unmatched: 6. The CDR3 sequence is CASSDFLLAGTGELFF. In DNA form, the CDR3 reads TGTGCCAGCAGTGATTTTTTACTAGCGGGCACCGGGGAGCTGTTTTTT.

The genes are TRBV2 and TRBJ1-2, with TRBD1 as a possible D gene (5 bases). The CDR3 is made up of 15 amino acids. V lost 1 base and J 0 bases, leaving 9 bases between the germline ends. Germline V gene sequence: CDR1 SNHLY, CDR2 FYNNEI. The CDR3: CASSEGQSANYGYTF. As DNA, the CDR3 is TGTGCCAGCAGTGAAGGACAGTCTGCTAACTATGGCTACACCTTC.

This sequence joins TRBV29-1 and TRBJ2-5, with 7 bases identical to TRBD1. V dropped 7 bases and J dropped 2; count of bases not matched to a gene: 7. CDR1 SQVTM and CDR2 ANQGSEA come from the germline V gene. CDR3 length: 13 residues. The CDR3 DNA follows: TGCAGCGCTAGGGACAGTCGTCAAGAGACCCAGTACTTC. Amino acid sequence: CSARDSRQETQYF. The whole variable domain, remainder taken from reference TRBV29-1 and TRBJ2-5, is SAVISQKPSRDICQRGTSLTIQCQVDSQVTMMFWYRQQPGQSLTLIATANQGSEATYESGFVIDKFPISRPNLTFSTLTVSNMSPEDSSIYLCSARDSRQETQYFGPGTRLLVL.

The chain combines TRBV2 with TRBJ1-1; TRBD1 might be the D (5 bases). Germline V gene sequence: CDR1 SNHLY, CDR2 FYNNEI. V lost 8 bases and J 0 bases, leaving 13 bases between the germline ends. CDR3 length: 14 residues. This CDR3 reads CASGGGTLNTEAFF. The CDR3, as DNA: TGTGCCAGCGGGGGGGGGACGCTGAACACTGAAGCTTTCTTT.

The chain has TRBV15 and TRBJ1-2; D unclear. Trimming stripped 0 bases from V and 0 bases from J, with 17 bases between. The CDR3 runs to 18 residues. Germline V CDR1 and CDR2: LNHNV, YYDKDF (reference sequence). CDR3 sequence reads: CATSRDEPVGYSNYGYTF. In DNA form, the CDR3 reads TGTGCCACCAGCAGAGATGAGCCAGTGGGCTATTCTAACTATGGCTACACCTTC.

The chain has TRBV4-2 and TRBJ1-3; D not certain. The CDR3 runs 16 residues. Germline values: CDR1 LGHNA, CDR2 YNFKEQ. V was clipped by 0 bases and J by 0 bases, with 9 bases between them. This chain's CDR3 is CASSQELGYSGNTIYF. The CDR3 coding sequence is TGTGCCAGCAGCCAAGAACTGGGCTACTCTGGAAACACCATATATTTT.

The chain combines TRBV27 with TRBJ2-3, with D tentatively TRBD2 (6 bases). The CDR3 has 16 residues. From germline, CDR1 is MNHEY and CDR2 SMNVEV (reference sequence). V shed 6 bases and J shed 0 bases, with 16 bases lying between them. The CDR3 here is CASSPGSGASTDTQYF. The CDR3 coding sequence is TGTGCCAGCAGCCCTGGTAGCGGCGCTAGCACAGATACGCAGTATTTT.

CDR3 residues: CASSRPGQGARMNTEAFF. CDR3 in DNA: TGTGCCAGTAGTAGGCCGGGACAGGGGGCTCGGATGAACACTGAAGCTTTCTTT. The chain joins TRBV19 to TRBJ1-1; TRBD1 aligns across 12 bases. The junction had 9 bases not matched to a gene; V was cut back by 4 bases and J by 0 bases. The germline V gene encodes CDR1 LNHDA and CDR2 SQIVND (reference sequence). This CDR3 has 18 amino acids.

This clone was observed a single time. The genes are TRBV15 and TRBJ2-2, with D uncertain. From germline, CDR1 is LNHNV and CDR2 YYDKDF (reference sequence). V was cut by 4 bases and J by 6 bases, with 9 bases left in between. The CDR3 contains 13 residues. The CDR3 DNA reads as TGTGCCACCAGCACCCACAATCCCGGGGAGCTGTTTTTT. Translated, it gives CATSTHNPGELFF.

The V and J genes are TRBV29-1 and TRBJ1-2; 8 nucleotides agree with TRBD1. The J segment lost 5 bases and the V segment lost 7 bases, leaving 12 bases of the junction unmatched. Germline V gene data show CDR1 as SQVTM and CDR2 as ANQGSEA. The CDR3 runs to 14 residues. The CDR3 spells CSALSWTGTYGYTF. DNA for the CDR3: TGCAGCGCTCTATCCTGGACAGGGACTTATGGCTACACCTTC.

This chain uses TRBV5-1 with TRBJ2-3, with TRBD1 matching 8 bases. Germline trimming cut 2 bases from V and 7 bases from J; bases unmatched to any gene: 9. Per germline, CDR1 SGHRS and CDR2 YFSETQ. The CDR3 loop spans 15 amino acids. The CDR3 loop is CASSFLPGQEYTQYF. In DNA form, the CDR3 reads TGCGCCAGCAGCTTCCTCCCGGGACAGGAGTATACGCAGTATTTT.

The chain recombines TRBV11-2 with TRBJ1-6; a weak D match, TRBD1 (6 bases). CDR1 SGHAT and CDR2 FQNNGV come from the germline V gene. This CDR3 has 16 residues. V was shortened by 1 base and J by 3 bases, with 10 bases between the two germline ends. The CDR3 nucleotides are TGTGCCAGCAGCTTAGTGGCAGGGGACTATAATTCACCCCTCCACTTT. Translating gives CASSLVAGDYNSPLHF.

This rearrangement joins TRBV5-1 to TRBJ2-5; TRBD2 agrees at 8 bases. Per the germline V gene, CDR1 is SGHRS and CDR2 is YFSETQ. The CDR3 runs to 13 residues. The V segment lost 3 bases and the J segment 4 bases; nucleotides outside the gene matches: 2. CDR3 residues: CASSSGGGETQYF. The CDR3 DNA follows: TGCGCCAGCAGCTCCGGGGGGGGAGAGACCCAGTACTTC. Based on the CDR3 plus reference TRBV5-1 and TRBJ2-5, the full variable domain is KAGVTQTPRYLIKTRGQQVTLSCSPISGHRSVSWYQQTPGQGLQFLFEYFSETQRNKGNFPGRFSGRQFSNSRSEMNVSTLELGDSALYLCASSSGGGETQYFGPGTRLLVL.

Only one count was recorded for this clone. J is TRBJ1-5 and V is TRBV5-6; D is unresolved. V lost 3 bases and J lost 0, with 7 bases in between. The CDR3 loop spans 14 amino acids. Germline V lookup: CDR1 SGHDT, CDR2 YYEEEE. The CDR3 DNA reads as TGTGCCAGCAGCTCCGGGGTTAGCAATCAGCCCCAGCATTTT. This codes for CASSSGVSNQPQHF.

This rearrangement joins TRBV5-1 to TRBJ2-5; TRBD2 aligns across 9 bases. CDR1 SGHRS and CDR2 YFSETQ come from the germline V gene. This CDR3 is 15 amino acids long. The trim removed 4 bases at V and 5 bases at J, leaving 9 bases unmatched. CDR3: CASSGRRGGVETQYF. In DNA form, the CDR3 reads TGCGCCAGCAGCGGTCGGCGGGGGGGCGTGGAGACCCAGTACTTC. The whole variable domain, remainder taken from reference TRBV5-1 and TRBJ2-5, is KAGVTQTPRYLIKTRGQQVTLSCSPISGHRSVSWYQQTPGQGLQFLFEYFSETQRNKGNFPGRFSGRQFSNSRSEMNVSTLELGDSALYLCASSGRRGGVETQYFGPGTRLLVL.

The chain employs TRBV19 and TRBJ1-1; D is unresolved. Germline CDR1 reads LNHDA; CDR2 reads SQIVND (reference sequence). V was cut by 5 bases and J by 3 bases, with 7 bases left in between. There are 12 residues in the CDR3. Written as DNA, the CDR3 is TGTGCCAGTAGTGTCCGGGACACTGAAGCTTTCTTT. Its protein product is CASSVRDTEAFF.